These T cell receptor beta chains were read from a single sample in a study of radiotherapy plus CTLA-4 blockade in lung cancer. Only in-frame clones appear in the TCRdb table, and some are missing; sequencing was by immunoSEQ multiplex PCR. Of 95,000 to 150,000 clones in the sample, 80% to 90% were seen once. Sample: peripheral blood, taken from a patient treated with radiotherapy plus ipilimumab. Receptor source: a human donor with non-small cell lung cancer that progressed on radiotherapy plus ipilimumab. The CDR3 runs from the conserved cysteine through the conserved F or W. Fields, in order: clone size, J gene, V gene, CDR3 length, D gene, CDR3 DNA, CDR3 protein. D genes are given only for firm matches. Expanded clones get a size class; other rows say once, few or many, or leave the size out.

clone_size: .
j_call: TRBJ2-1
v_call: TRBV11-2
cdr3_length: 15
d_call: TRBD2
cdr3_nt: TGTGCCAGCAGCGCCCAGGGACTAGCGGACAATGAGCAGTTCTTC
cdr3_aa: CASSAQGLADNEQFF

clone_size: .
j_call: TRBJ2-4
v_call: TRBV10-2
cdr3_length: 14
d_call: .
cdr3_nt: TGCGCCAGCAGGGTGGGTGGGACGTTGGACATTCAGTACTTC
cdr3_aa: CASRVGGTLDIQYF

clone_size: .
j_call: TRBJ2-7
v_call: TRBV7-6
cdr3_length: 12
d_call: .
cdr3_nt: TGTGCCAGCAGCTTAACGGGGAACGAGCAGTACTTC
cdr3_aa: CASSLTGNEQYF

clone_size: .
j_call: TRBJ1-6
v_call: TRBV5-1
cdr3_length: 16
d_call: .
cdr3_nt: TGCGCCAGCAGCTTGGCCGGTGGGGGGCTGGGTTCACCCCTCCACTTT
cdr3_aa: CASSLAGGGLGSPLHF

clone_size: .
j_call: TRBJ1-4
v_call: TRBV5-1
cdr3_length: 14
d_call: TRBD1
cdr3_nt: TGCGCCAGCAGTCAAGGACAGGTCCGCGAAAAACTGTTTTTT
cdr3_aa: CASSQGQVREKLFF

clone_size: .
j_call: TRBJ2-5
v_call: TRBV7-9
cdr3_length: 15
d_call: TRBD2
cdr3_nt: TGTGCCAGCAGGCCTACGGGGGGGTACCAAGAGACCCAGTACTTC
cdr3_aa: CASRPTGGYQETQYF

clone_size: .
j_call: TRBJ1-1
v_call: TRBV15
cdr3_length: 11
d_call: .
cdr3_nt: TGTGCCACCAGCAGAGATACTGAAGCTTTCTTT
cdr3_aa: CATSRDTEAFF

clone_size: .
j_call: TRBJ1-5
v_call: TRBV29-1
cdr3_length: 13
d_call: .
cdr3_nt: TGCAGCGTTGAGCTAGAAAGCAATCAGCCCCAGCATTTT
cdr3_aa: CSVELESNQPQHF

clone_size: .
j_call: TRBJ2-1
v_call: TRBV9
cdr3_length: 15
d_call: TRBD2
cdr3_nt: TGTGCCAGCAGCGTAGGGACTAGCGGAGCAAATGAGCAGTTCTTC
cdr3_aa: CASSVGTSGANEQFF

clone_size: .
j_call: TRBJ2-7
v_call: TRBV2
cdr3_length: 15
d_call: TRBD2
cdr3_nt: TGTGCCAGCAGTGAACTGGGGGGGTCCTCCTACGAGCAGTACTTC
cdr3_aa: CASSELGGSSYEQYF

clone_size: .
j_call: TRBJ2-2
v_call: TRBV7-2
cdr3_length: 15
d_call: TRBD2
cdr3_nt: TGTGCCAGCAGCTCGGGGGGAGCGAACACCGGGGAGCTGTTTTTT
cdr3_aa: CASSSGGANTGELFF

clone_size: .
j_call: TRBJ2-7
v_call: TRBV6-5
cdr3_length: 14
d_call: TRBD2
cdr3_nt: TGTGCCAGCAGCCTGACTAGCGGGAGGTACGAGCAGTACTTC
cdr3_aa: CASSLTSGRYEQYF

clone_size: .
j_call: TRBJ2-5
v_call: TRBV25-1
cdr3_length: 15
d_call: TRBD1
cdr3_nt: TGTGCCAGCAGAGACGGCAGGGGGCGGGAAGAGACCCAGTACTTC
cdr3_aa: CASRDGRGREETQYF

clone_size: .
j_call: TRBJ2-7
v_call: TRBV15
cdr3_length: 15
d_call: TRBD1
cdr3_nt: TGTGCCACCAGCAGAGAACAGACAGGGACCTACGAGCAGTACTTC
cdr3_aa: CATSREQTGTYEQYF

clone_size: once
j_call: TRBJ1-4
v_call: TRBV4-2
cdr3_length: 15
d_call: TRBD1
cdr3_nt: TGTGCCAGCAGCCAAGCGGCAGGGGGTCAGGAAAAACTGTTTTTT
cdr3_aa: CASSQAAGGQEKLFF

clone_size: .
j_call: TRBJ2-1
v_call: TRBV7-7
cdr3_length: 17
d_call: .
cdr3_nt: TGTGCTAGCAGCCCCGGACAGTGGGGGGGCTTCTTGAATGAGCAGTTCTTC
cdr3_aa: CASSPGQWGGFLNEQFF

clone_size: .
j_call: TRBJ2-2
v_call: TRBV5-5
cdr3_length: 18
d_call: .
cdr3_nt: TGTGCCAGCAGTACGCGCAGGCAGGAACTTTCGAACACCGGGGAGCTGTTTTTT
cdr3_aa: CASSTRRQELSNTGELFF

clone_size: .
j_call: TRBJ2-1
v_call: TRBV5-1
cdr3_length: 13
d_call: .
cdr3_nt: TGCGCCAGCCATCTTGGACAGAACAATGAGCAGTTCTTC
cdr3_aa: CASHLGQNNEQFF

clone_size: .
j_call: TRBJ2-3
v_call: TRBV18
cdr3_length: 20
d_call: TRBD2
cdr3_nt: TGTGCCAGCTCACCTCGCGGGACTAGCGGGAGGGCCTTTTCCACAAATACGCAGTATTTT
cdr3_aa: CASSPRGTSGRAFSTNTQYF

clone_size: .
j_call: TRBJ2-1
v_call: TRBV7-6
cdr3_length: 12
d_call: .
cdr3_nt: TGTGCCAGCAGCTTAGGAGGTGATCGGCAGTTCTTC
cdr3_aa: CASSLGGDRQFF

clone_size: .
j_call: TRBJ2-1
v_call: TRBV5-1
cdr3_length: 13
d_call: .
cdr3_nt: TGCGCCAGCAGCTTGGGGGAGACGAATGAGCAGTTCTTC
cdr3_aa: CASSLGETNEQFF

clone_size: .
j_call: TRBJ1-1
v_call: TRBV19
cdr3_length: 15
d_call: .
cdr3_nt: TGTGCCAGTAGTATACGTTTAGGAGGGGCCGGTGAAGCTTTCTTT
cdr3_aa: CASSIRLGGAGEAFF

clone_size: .
j_call: TRBJ1-2
v_call: TRBV28
cdr3_length: 13
d_call: .
cdr3_nt: TGTGCCAGCAGTTTCCCGAACACAAATGGCTACACCTTC
cdr3_aa: CASSFPNTNGYTF

clone_size: .
j_call: TRBJ1-5
v_call: TRBV11-3
cdr3_length: 13
d_call: .
cdr3_nt: TGTGCCAGCAGCGTGGACAGAAATCAGCCCCAGCATTTT
cdr3_aa: CASSVDRNQPQHF

clone_size: .
j_call: TRBJ1-5
v_call: TRBV18
cdr3_length: 15
d_call: .
cdr3_nt: TGTGCCAGCTCACCCGCGGGGGTAGGCAATCAGCCCCAGCATTTT
cdr3_aa: CASSPAGVGNQPQHF

clone_size: .
j_call: TRBJ1-2
v_call: TRBV5-6
cdr3_length: 14
d_call: .
cdr3_nt: TGTGCCAGCAGCTTGCACGGCGGGGTCTCAGGCTACACCTTC
cdr3_aa: CASSLHGGVSGYTF

clone_size: .
j_call: TRBJ1-3
v_call: TRBV11-3
cdr3_length: 15
d_call: .
cdr3_nt: TGTGCCAGCAGCTCCGGAGGGCAGTCTGGAAACACCATATATTTT
cdr3_aa: CASSSGGQSGNTIYF

clone_size: .
j_call: TRBJ2-5
v_call: TRBV29-1
cdr3_length: 11
d_call: .
cdr3_nt: TGCAGCGTTGCTCCTCAAGAGACCCAGTACTTC
cdr3_aa: CSVAPQETQYF

clone_size: once
j_call: TRBJ2-6
v_call: TRBV7-2
cdr3_length: 18
d_call: TRBD2
cdr3_nt: TGTGCCAGCAGCCCCCATAGCGGGGGGAGCTCTGGGGCCAACGTCCTGACTTTC
cdr3_aa: CASSPHSGGSSGANVLTF

clone_size: .
j_call: TRBJ2-5
v_call: TRBV6-1
cdr3_length: 16
d_call: TRBD1
cdr3_nt: TGTGCCAGCAGTGAACAGAGACAGGGCCCGCAAGAGACCCAGTACTTC
cdr3_aa: CASSEQRQGPQETQYF

clone_size: .
j_call: TRBJ1-2
v_call: TRBV19
cdr3_length: 14
d_call: TRBD1
cdr3_nt: TGTGCCAGTAGCAGACAGGGGGCGGCTCATGGCTACACCTTC
cdr3_aa: CASSRQGAAHGYTF

clone_size: .
j_call: TRBJ1-3
v_call: TRBV5-1
cdr3_length: 15
d_call: TRBD1
cdr3_nt: TGCGCCAGCAGCCAAGCAGGACAGGGAGGAAACACCATATATTTT
cdr3_aa: CASSQAGQGGNTIYF

clone_size: .
j_call: TRBJ2-2
v_call: TRBV5-6
cdr3_length: 15
d_call: TRBD1
cdr3_nt: TGTGCCAGCAGTCCAACAGGGGGCGCGGTCGGGGAGCTGTTTTTT
cdr3_aa: CASSPTGGAVGELFF

clone_size: .
j_call: TRBJ2-7
v_call: TRBV5-1
cdr3_length: 15
d_call: .
cdr3_nt: TGCGCCAGCAGTCGGACCGCCCTAAGCTCCTACGAGCAGTACTTC
cdr3_aa: CASSRTALSSYEQYF

clone_size: .
j_call: TRBJ1-5
v_call: TRBV7-9
cdr3_length: 12
d_call: .
cdr3_nt: TGTGCCAGCAGCTTTCCAAATCAGCCCCAGCATTTT
cdr3_aa: CASSFPNQPQHF

clone_size: .
j_call: TRBJ2-1
v_call: TRBV10-3
cdr3_length: 15
d_call: TRBD1
cdr3_nt: TGTGCCATCAGGCAAACTTCCGGACAGGCAGTTGAGCAGTTCTTC
cdr3_aa: CAIRQTSGQAVEQFF

clone_size: .
j_call: TRBJ1-3
v_call: TRBV6-5
cdr3_length: 16
d_call: TRBD1
cdr3_nt: TGTGCCAGCAGTTACTCCGGGACAGGGGTTGGAAACACCATATATTTT
cdr3_aa: CASSYSGTGVGNTIYF

clone_size: .
j_call: TRBJ1-5
v_call: TRBV6-1
cdr3_length: 13
d_call: .
cdr3_nt: TGTGCCAGCAGCGGAGGGCAGAATCAGCCCCAGCATTTT
cdr3_aa: CASSGGQNQPQHF

clone_size: once
j_call: TRBJ1-2
v_call: TRBV30
cdr3_length: 11
d_call: .
cdr3_nt: TGTGCCTGGAGTAACAGCTATGGCTACACCTTC
cdr3_aa: CAWSNSYGYTF

clone_size: once
j_call: TRBJ1-5
v_call: TRBV18
cdr3_length: 13
d_call: .
cdr3_nt: TGTGCCAGCTCACCAAATCAAGATCAGCCCCAGCATTTT
cdr3_aa: CASSPNQDQPQHF

clone_size: .
j_call: TRBJ1-5
v_call: TRBV19
cdr3_length: 12
d_call: .
cdr3_nt: TGTGCCAGTAGTGCGGGAGGTCAGCCCCAGCATTTT
cdr3_aa: CASSAGGQPQHF